The entry below gives a single T cell receptor beta chain sequence along with its context. Its antigen is undetermined. Trimming at V came to 4 bases and at J to 8 bases, leaving 10 bases not matched to a gene. CDR3 length: 15 amino acids. Germline CDR1 reads SNHLY; CDR2 reads FYNNEI. Extracted RNA was reverse transcribed into cDNA, the sequencing template. Measured with immunoSEQ multiplex PCR; TCRdb has only the in-frame clones, and not every one. In the table there are about 200,000 clones, 55% to 70% of which are singletons. This entry comes from a study of CD8+ T cells in alopecia areata. In the study overall: Those treated were given oral tofacitinib at 5 to 10 mg twice daily. Treated patients' severity was scored by percentage of affected scalp area. General study results and limits: Unlike in mice, where it was clearer, TCR sharing across patients was less clear, possibly HLA-related.

The treatment is: oral pan-JAK inhibitor, 5-10 mg twice daily. The sample consisted of CD4+ T cells sorted from blood, taken at week 4, from a patient treated with tofacitinib. The chain has TRBV2 and TRBJ2-1; 8 nucleotides line up with TRBD2. This clonotype was obtained from a human donor with alopecia areata. The CDR3 is CASSGGTRETHEQFF. The CDR3 nucleotides read TGTGCCAGCAGTGGAGGGACTAGAGAAACGCATGAGCAGTTCTTC.